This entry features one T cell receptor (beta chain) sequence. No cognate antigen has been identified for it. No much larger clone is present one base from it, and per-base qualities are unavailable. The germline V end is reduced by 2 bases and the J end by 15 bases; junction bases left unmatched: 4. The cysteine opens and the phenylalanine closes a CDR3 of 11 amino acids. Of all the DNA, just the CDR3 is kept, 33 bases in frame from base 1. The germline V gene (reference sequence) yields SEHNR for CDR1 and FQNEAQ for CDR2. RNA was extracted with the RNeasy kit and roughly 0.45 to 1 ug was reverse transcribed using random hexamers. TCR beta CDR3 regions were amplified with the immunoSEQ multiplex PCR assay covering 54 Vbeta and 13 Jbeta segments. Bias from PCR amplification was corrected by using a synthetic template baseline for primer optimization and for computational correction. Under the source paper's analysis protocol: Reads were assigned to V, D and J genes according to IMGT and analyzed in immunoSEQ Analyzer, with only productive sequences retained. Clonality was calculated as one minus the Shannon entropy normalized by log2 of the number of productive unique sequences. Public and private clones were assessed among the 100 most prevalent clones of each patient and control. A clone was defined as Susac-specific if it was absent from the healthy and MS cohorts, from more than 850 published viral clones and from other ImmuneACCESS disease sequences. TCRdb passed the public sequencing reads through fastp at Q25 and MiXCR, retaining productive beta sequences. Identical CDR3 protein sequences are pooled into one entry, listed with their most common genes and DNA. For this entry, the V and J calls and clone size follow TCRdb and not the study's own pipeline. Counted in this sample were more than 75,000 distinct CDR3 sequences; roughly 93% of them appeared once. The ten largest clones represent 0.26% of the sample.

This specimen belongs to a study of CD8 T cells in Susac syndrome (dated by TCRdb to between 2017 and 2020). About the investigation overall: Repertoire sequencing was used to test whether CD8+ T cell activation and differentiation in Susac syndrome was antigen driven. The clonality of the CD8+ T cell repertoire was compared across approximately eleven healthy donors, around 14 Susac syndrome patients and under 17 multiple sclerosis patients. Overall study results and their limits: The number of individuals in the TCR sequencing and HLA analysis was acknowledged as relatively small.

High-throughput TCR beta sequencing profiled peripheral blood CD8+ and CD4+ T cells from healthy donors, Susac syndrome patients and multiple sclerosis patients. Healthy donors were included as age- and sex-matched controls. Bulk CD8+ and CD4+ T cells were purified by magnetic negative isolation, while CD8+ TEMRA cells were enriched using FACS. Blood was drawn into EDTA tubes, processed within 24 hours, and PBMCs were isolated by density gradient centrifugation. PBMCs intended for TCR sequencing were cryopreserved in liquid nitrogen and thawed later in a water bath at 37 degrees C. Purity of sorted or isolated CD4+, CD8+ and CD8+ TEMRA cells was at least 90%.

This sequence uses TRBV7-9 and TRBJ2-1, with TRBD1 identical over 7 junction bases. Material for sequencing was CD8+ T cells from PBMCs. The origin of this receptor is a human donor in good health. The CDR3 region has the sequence CASSLRQGVFF. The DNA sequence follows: TGTGCCAGCAGCTTACGGCAGGGGGTGTTCTTC.